These T cell receptor beta chains were read from a single sample in a study of memory CD4+ T cells and cytomegalovirus serostatus. Measured with immunoSEQ multiplex PCR; TCRdb has only the in-frame clones, and not every one. The sample comprises about 50,000 clones, around 80% of which are singletons, and more than 0.65% rests with the top ten. The sample comprised memory CD4+ T cells from blood. The receptors stem from an adult in good health and CMV-seronegative. CDR3s include the opening cysteine and the closing phenylalanine or tryptophan. A D gene is named only where the DNA matches it firmly. Size tells how often a clone was seen (once, few, many) or the class of an expanded clone, and some rows leave it out.

-	TRBV5-1	16	-	TRBJ2-3	TGCGCCAGCAGCCCCCCAGGAGCGGGCCAAACAGATACGCAGTATTTT	CASSPPGAGQTDTQYF
-	TRBV2	13	once	TRBJ1-5	TGTGCCAGCACCTGGGGGGGGAATCAGCCCCAGCATTTT	CASTWGGNQPQHF
-	TRBV6-1	14	-	TRBJ2-7	TGTGCCAGCAGTGCTGGGTTAGTTGGCTACGAGCAGTACTTC	CASSAGLVGYEQYF
-	TRBV5-1	12	few	TRBJ2-7	TGCGCCAGCAGCGGCACAGCCTACGAGCAGTACTTC	CASSGTAYEQYF
TRBD2	TRBV9	16	few	TRBJ2-5	TGTGCCAGCAGCAGTCCGACTAGCGGGAAGGGGGAGACCCAGTACTTC	CASSSPTSGKGETQYF
TRBD2	TRBV11-2	16	few	TRBJ2-7	TGTGCCAGCAGCTTAGTGGCTAGCGGGAGTATCTACGAGCAGTACTTC	CASSLVASGSIYEQYF
TRBD1	TRBV2	13	few	TRBJ1-2	TGTGCCAGCAGGGAGGACAGGGCAGGGGGCTACACCTTC	CASREDRAGGYTF
-	TRBV7-9	15	-	TRBJ1-4	TGTGCCAGCACGGGGTATTGGGGGACTAATGAAAAACTGTTTTTT	CASTGYWGTNEKLFF
-	TRBV5-4	15	-	TRBJ2-2	TGTGCCAGCAGCTCAGCCGGGAGAAACACCGGGGAGCTGTTTTTT	CASSSAGRNTGELFF
TRBD2	TRBV7-8	18	-	TRBJ2-7	TGTGCCAGCAGCAAAAATCGAGGGACTAAAGCTACCAACTACGAGCAGTACTTC	CASSKNRGTKATNYEQYF
TRBD2	TRBV15	15	-	TRBJ2-3	TGTGCCACCAGCACGCGCGGGGGATTCACAGATACGCAGTATTTT	CATSTRGGFTDTQYF
TRBD1	TRBV29-1	14	few	TRBJ2-7	TGCAGCGTTATGACAGGGGGCAGCTCCTACGAGCAGTACTTC	CSVMTGGSSYEQYF
TRBD1	TRBV30	16	-	TRBJ1-3	TGTGCCTGGAGCCCGACAGGGACGGCCTCTGGAAACACCATATATTTT	CAWSPTGTASGNTIYF
-	TRBV10-1	15	-	TRBJ2-7	TGCGCCAGCAGTGAGGGTCTCGGGAACACCTACGAGCAGTACTTC	CASSEGLGNTYEQYF
-	TRBV28	14	-	TRBJ2-1	TGTGCCAGCAGCCCCCCGTTATATAACAATGAGCAGTTCTTC	CASSPPLYNNEQFF
-	TRBV5-1	15	-	TRBJ1-1	TGCGCCAGCAGCTTGGATAGGGCCAGGGGCACTGAAGCTTTCTTT	CASSLDRARGTEAFF
-	TRBV7-9	14	-	TRBJ1-1	TGTGCCAGCAGCTTCATAGTCCAGGGGACTGAAGCTTTCTTT	CASSFIVQGTEAFF
TRBD2	TRBV30	14	-	TRBJ2-1	TGTGCCTGGAGTGCCGGGACTAGCCTCAATGAGCAGTTCTTC	CAWSAGTSLNEQFF
-	TRBV19	15	once	TRBJ1-2	TGTGCCAGTAGTATGGCAGGCAGTCGGGGCTATGGCTACACCTTC	CASSMAGSRGYGYTF
-	TRBV7-8	15	few	TRBJ1-5	TGTGCCAGCAGCTCCGGACCCTTGGGCAATCAGCCCCAGCATTTT	CASSSGPLGNQPQHF
TRBD1	TRBV28	15	-	TRBJ2-7	TGTGCCAGCAGTTCTGCGGGACAGGGGAATAAAGAGCAGTACTTC	CASSSAGQGNKEQYF
-	TRBV14	14	-	TRBJ2-2	TGTGCCAGCAGCCACTGGACCAACACCGGGGAGCTGTTTTTT	CASSHWTNTGELFF
-	TRBV5-5	14	-	TRBJ2-7	TGTGCCAGCAGCCCAGTAGCTTTCTCCTACGAGCAGTACTTC	CASSPVAFSYEQYF
-	TRBV27	15	few	TRBJ2-7	TGTGCCAGCAGTTTAGCAGGGACGTCGCCCTACGAGCAGTACTTC	CASSLAGTSPYEQYF
-	TRBV5-8	14	-	TRBJ1-5	TGTGCCAGCAGCTTGGAAAGACCGTGGCCGCCCCAGCATTTT	CASSLERPWPPQHF
-	TRBV7-9	11	medium-sized	TRBJ2-5	TGTGCCAGCAGCAGTCAAGAGACCCAGTACTTC	CASSSQETQYF
-	TRBV7-3	13	-	TRBJ2-7	TGTGCCAGCAGTCAAGGGGGTTCCTACGAGCAGTACTTC	CASSQGGSYEQYF
TRBD1	TRBV5-5	14	-	TRBJ1-1	TGTGCCAGCAGCCCCACCGACAGGGGCACTGAAGCTTTCTTT	CASSPTDRGTEAFF
-	TRBV28	15	-	TRBJ1-3	TGTGCCAGCAGTTTGACCCGGGTTGCTGGAAACACCATATATTTT	CASSLTRVAGNTIYF
-	TRBV6-1	14	-	TRBJ1-2	TGTGCCAGCAGCCGCGAGCGACACAACTTTGGCTACACCTTC	CASSRERHNFGYTF
-	TRBV7-9	15	-	TRBJ1-1	TGTGCCAGCAGCCCGAGGGGCGGAAGACACACTGAAGCTTTCTTT	CASSPRGGRHTEAFF
-	TRBV9	15	-	TRBJ2-2	TGTGCCAGCAGCGTAGGGGGGCAGCACACCGGGGAGCTGTTTTTT	CASSVGGQHTGELFF
TRBD2	TRBV6-1	15	-	TRBJ2-2	TGTGCCAGCAGTTGGACTAGCGGATACACCGGGGAGCTGTTTTTT	CASSWTSGYTGELFF
TRBD2	TRBV5-4	19	-	TRBJ2-7	TGTGCCAGCAGCGAGGACCCTAGCGGGAGGGCCGTAAACCTCCACGAGCAGTACTTC	CASSEDPSGRAVNLHEQYF
-	TRBV15	15	-	TRBJ2-3	TGTGCCACCAGCAGTCGGAGTAGGGGCGGGGATACGCAGTATTTT	CATSSRSRGGDTQYF
-	TRBV10-1	13	-	TRBJ2-2	TGCGCCAGCAGTGAACAGTCCACCGGGGAGCTGTTTTTT	CASSEQSTGELFF
TRBD1	TRBV28	15	-	TRBJ2-7	TGTGCCAGCAGTCGTCCGGGCACAGGGGGCTACGAGCAGTACTTC	CASSRPGTGGYEQYF
TRBD2	TRBV2	16	-	TRBJ2-2	TGTGCCAGCAGTCCTTCTAGCGGGAGGGCCACCGGGGAGCTGTTTTTT	CASSPSSGRATGELFF
-	TRBV12-5	15	-	TRBJ1-5	TGTGCTAGTGGTTTGGTAATGGGAGGCAATCAGCCCCAGCATTTT	CASGLVMGGNQPQHF
-	TRBV27	12	-	TRBJ2-3	TGTGCCAGCAGTCCCCTAGGAGATACGCAGTATTTT	CASSPLGDTQYF
TRBD2	TRBV12-5	17	-	TRBJ2-3	TGTGCTAGTGGTTTGGGGGTAGCGGGAGGTATGACAGATACGCAGTATTTT	CASGLGVAGGMTDTQYF
TRBD1	TRBV7-3	14	once	TRBJ2-1	TGTGCCAGCAGCTTAGGTGACAGGGGGGATGAGCAGTTCTTC	CASSLGDRGDEQFF
TRBD1	TRBV2	15	-	TRBJ1-5	TGTGCCAGCAGGCCCCAGGGGGGTACCAATCAGCCCCAGCATTTT	CASRPQGGTNQPQHF
TRBD2	TRBV29-1	14	once	TRBJ2-5	TGCAGCGTTGCCATTAGCGGGAGCAGAGAGACCCAGTACTTC	CSVAISGSRETQYF
-	TRBV5-4	15	-	TRBJ2-3	TGTGCCAGCAGCTTGGATCTTAAAGCGGCAGATACGCAGTATTTT	CASSLDLKAADTQYF